This T cell receptor beta chain emerged from a study of cytomegalovirus exposure and HLA in healthy donors. Findings and caveats of the study: Many donors carried some public TCRs, although rarity characterized most TCR sequences.

Measured with immunoSEQ multiplex PCR; TCRdb has only the in-frame clones, and not every one. The sample includes over 200,000 clones, roughly 84% of them seen just once. Worth noting for this clone: What it binds is unknown.

Germline V CDR1 and CDR2: MNHEY, SMNVEV (reference sequence). CDR3 size: 15 residues. V was clipped by 6 bases and J by 0 bases, with 12 bases between them. Source material: PBMCs. V usage is TRBV27 and J usage is TRBJ1-5, with D possibly TRBD1 on 5 matching bases. The receptor was isolated from a woman under 30 in good health and CMV-seropositive. CDR3 sequence reads: CASSKQEYSNQPQHF. DNA of the CDR3: TGTGCCAGCAGCAAACAGGAATATAGCAATCAGCCCCAGCATTTT.